The 11 T cell receptor beta chains reported below all come from one sample, sequenced in a study of CD8+ T cells in alopecia areata. In each case, RNA was isolated and then reverse transcribed into cDNA as the sequencing template. Only in-frame clones appear in the TCRdb table, and some are missing; sequencing was by immunoSEQ multiplex PCR. The repertoire has around 160,000 clones, less than 70% of them found once; the top ten carry approximately 15%. Stated treatment: oral pan-JAK inhibitor, 5-10 mg twice daily. This specimen was CD4+ T cells sorted from blood, taken at week 24, from a patient treated with tofacitinib. The receptor source for this set is a human donor with alopecia areata.

The rearrangement links TRBV9 to TRBJ2-2, with TRBD2 as a possible D gene (5 bases). The CDR3 sequence is 16 residues long. The V end was cut by 0 bases, the J end by 5 bases, with 14 bases between. Germline CDR1 SGDLS, CDR2 YYNGEE. The chain's CDR3 is CASSVGVGRSTGELFF. As DNA, the CDR3 is TGTGCCAGCAGCGTAGGAGTGGGGAGATCAACCGGGGAGCTGTTTTTT.

This chain joins TRBV27 and TRBJ2-7; D may be TRBD1 (6 bases). CDR3 length: 15 residues. V was clipped by 5 bases and J by 5 bases, with 19 bases between them. Germline lookup yields CDR1 MNHEY and CDR2 SMNVEV (reference sequence). CDR3 in DNA: TGTGCCAGCAGTCTCATACAGGGCATAACGAACGAGCAGTACTTC. It specifies CASSLIQGITNEQYF.

In this sample, this clone turned up once. V is TRBV29-1 and J is TRBJ1-3; no clear D gene. The germline V and J ends were trimmed by 4 bases and 4 bases, with 11 bases remaining between them. This CDR3 spans 13 amino acids. CDR1 is SQVTM, CDR2 ANQGSEA, per germline. The CDR3 DNA reads TGCAGCGTTGTATCGGGGAGCGGAAACACCATATATTTT. It translates to CSVVSGSGNTIYF.

The chain recombines TRBV29-1 with TRBJ2-4; D is possibly TRBD1 or TRBD2 (5 bases each). Germline CDR1 and CDR2: SQVTM and ANQGSEA. The CDR3 is made up of 13 amino acids. The ends were cut back, 4 bases at V and 8 bases at J, with 15 bases in the middle. The DNA for the CDR3 is TGCAGCGTTGGGACCCGGTTGGGGGACATTCAGTACTTC. Translating it yields CSVGTRLGDIQYF.

This clone has a single count. One end of the junction is discordant with germline, which a read error may explain. The genes are TRBV7-2 and TRBJ2-5, with D unresolved. The CDR3 has 12 residues. Germline V gene data show CDR1 as SGHTA and CDR2 as FQGNSA. In nucleotides, the CDR3 is TGTGCCAGCAGCTTAGCGACTCATATCTTACACTTC. This sequence encodes CASSLATHILHF.

This chain joins TRBV7-9 and TRBJ2-2; D is uncertain. Trimming stripped 2 bases from V and 10 bases from J, with 11 bases between. This CDR3 is 13 amino acids long. The germline CDR1 and CDR2 sequences are SEHNR and FQNEAQ (reference sequence). DNA of the CDR3: TGTGCCAGCAGCTTATACAGCGTCGTGGAGCTGTTTTTT. Translated: CASSLYSVVELFF.

The chain's CDR3 is CASRLRGGDNEQFF. The CDR3 region has the DNA TGTGCCAGCAGGTTGCGGGGGGGCGACAATGAGCAGTTCTTC. The chain has TRBV27 and TRBJ2-1; 9 bases map to TRBD2. The J segment lost 5 bases and the V segment lost 6 bases, leaving 5 bases of the junction unmatched. Per germline, CDR1 MNHEY and CDR2 SMNVEV (reference sequence). CDR3 length: 14 amino acids.

The rearrangement links TRBV23-1 to TRBJ2-1, with D perhaps matching TRBD1 (6 bases). TRBV23-1 is reported as an ORF; its role is uncertain. CDR3 size: 18 residues. Trimming removed 6 bases from V and 3 bases from J, with 24 bases in between. CDR3: CASRDRQVAGAHYNEQFF. The CDR3 coding sequence is TGCGCCAGCAGGGACAGACAAGTAGCTGGGGCTCACTACAATGAGCAGTTCTTC.

This clone has only one observation. J is TRBJ2-7 and V is TRBV29-1; either TRBD1 or TRBD2 may fit D (5 bases each). V was pared by 3 bases and J by 7 bases, with 16 bases between. The CDR3 is 13 residues long. The germline V gene encodes CDR1 SQVTM and CDR2 ANQGSEA. The CDR3: CSVDEGRTGEQYF. CDR3 DNA sequence: TGCAGCGTTGACGAGGGGCGGACGGGGGAGCAGTACTTC.

The table lists this clone with a few counts. The rearrangement joins TRBV29-1 to TRBJ1-1; D unclear. The CDR3 consists of 15 residues. Germline V CDR1 and CDR2: SQVTM, ANQGSEA. Trimming left V 6 bases short and J 1 base short, with 18 bases between. CDR3 bases: TGCAGCGTCAATTCCCTTCGTTCTGGGAACACTGAAGCTTTCTTT. Its protein product is CSVNSLRSGNTEAFF. The whole variable domain, remainder taken from reference TRBV29-1 and TRBJ1-1, is SAVISQKPSRDICQRGTSLTIQCQVDSQVTMMFWYRQQPGQSLTLIATANQGSEATYESGFVIDKFPISRPNLTFSTLTVSNMSPEDSSIYLCSVNSLRSGNTEAFFGQGTRLTVV.

This clone was recorded a few times. The chain uses TRBV29-1 and TRBJ2-4; the D gene is possibly TRBD1 (6 bases). Looked up from germline, CDR1 is SQVTM and CDR2 is ANQGSEA. This CDR3 comprises 12 residues. V gave up 3 bases and J gave up 6 bases, with 9 bases separating them. CDR3 protein: CSVEGALNIQYF. CDR3 nucleotide sequence: TGCAGCGTTGAGGGGGCTTTAAACATTCAGTACTTC.